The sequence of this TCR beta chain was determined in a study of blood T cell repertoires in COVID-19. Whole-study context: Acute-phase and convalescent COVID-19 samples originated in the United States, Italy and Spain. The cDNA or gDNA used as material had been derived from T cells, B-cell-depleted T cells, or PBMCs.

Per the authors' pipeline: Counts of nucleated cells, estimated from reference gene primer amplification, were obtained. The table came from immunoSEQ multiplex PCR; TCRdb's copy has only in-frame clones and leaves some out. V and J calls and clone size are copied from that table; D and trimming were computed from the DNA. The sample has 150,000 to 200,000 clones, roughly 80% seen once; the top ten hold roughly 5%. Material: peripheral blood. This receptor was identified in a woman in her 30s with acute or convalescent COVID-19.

The CDR3 is CASSQPPPGLSQCTQYF. CDR3 nucleotides: TGTGCCAGCAGCCAACCTCCTCCGGGACTATCACAGTGCACGCAGTATTTT. This sequence joins TRBV3-1 (or the pseudogene TRBV3-2) and TRBJ2-3; TRBD2 agrees at 7 bases. CDR3 length: 17 residues. Per the germline V gene, CDR1 is LGHDT and CDR2 is YNNKEL (reference sequence). J lost 9 bases, V lost 2 bases, and 17 bases had no gene match.